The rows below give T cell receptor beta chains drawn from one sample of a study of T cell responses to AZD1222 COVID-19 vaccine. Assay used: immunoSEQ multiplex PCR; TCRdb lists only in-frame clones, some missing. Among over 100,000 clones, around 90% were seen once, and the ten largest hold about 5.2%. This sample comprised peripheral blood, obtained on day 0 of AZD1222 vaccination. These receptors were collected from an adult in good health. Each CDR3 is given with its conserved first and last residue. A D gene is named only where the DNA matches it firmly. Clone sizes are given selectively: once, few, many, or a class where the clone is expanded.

CDR3: CAWRGRDTYNEQFF
DNA: TGTGCCTGGAGGGGGCGGGATACCTACAATGAGCAGTTCTTC
V: TRBV30
D: -
J: TRBJ2-1
size: -

CDR3: CASSQAPTGAGTEAFF
DNA: TGTGCCAGCAGCCAAGCCCCTACAGGGGCAGGGACTGAAGCTTTCTTT
V: TRBV14
D: TRBD1
J: TRBJ1-1
size: -

CDR3: CASTLQGANNNEQFF
DNA: TGTGCCAGTACCTTACAGGGGGCCAATAACAATGAGCAGTTCTTC
V: TRBV19
D: TRBD1
J: TRBJ2-1
size: -

CDR3: CATRARGAFF
DNA: TGTGCCACTCGGGCAAGGGGAGCTTTCTTT
V: TRBV28
D: -
J: TRBJ1-1
size: -

CDR3: CASSMGLRETQYF
DNA: TGTGCCAGCAGCATGGGACTACGGGAGACCCAGTACTTC
V: TRBV21-1
D: -
J: TRBJ2-5
size: -

CDR3: CASSQGVKGTDTQYF
DNA: TGTGCCAGCAGCCAGGGAGTTAAGGGCACAGATACGCAGTATTTT
V: TRBV2
D: -
J: TRBJ2-3
size: -

CDR3: CASSPGTGYSGELFF
DNA: TGCGCCAGCAGCCCCGGGACAGGTTATTCCGGGGAGCTGTTTTTT
V: TRBV5-1
D: TRBD1
J: TRBJ2-2
size: -

CDR3: CASSLGGYGYTF
DNA: TGTGCCAGCAGCTTGGGTGGCTATGGCTACACCTTC
V: TRBV5-8
D: -
J: TRBJ1-2
size: -

CDR3: CASSLQGQGDSEQFF
DNA: TGTGCCAGCAGCTTACAGGGACAGGGTGACAGTGAGCAGTTCTTC
V: TRBV11-3
D: TRBD1
J: TRBJ2-1
size: few

CDR3: CASSQDRKAGTHNEQFF
DNA: TGTGCCAGCAGCCAAGATAGAAAGGCCGGGACCCACAATGAGCAGTTCTTC
V: TRBV4-2
D: -
J: TRBJ2-1
size: -

CDR3: CASSLYYPPNSPLHF
DNA: TGTGCCAGCAGCCTCTACTATCCACCGAATTCACCCCTCCACTTT
V: TRBV7-8
D: -
J: TRBJ1-6
size: -

CDR3: CASSSNRGPNGYTF
DNA: TGTGCCAGCAGCTCAAACAGGGGGCCGAATGGCTACACCTTC
V: TRBV7-2
D: TRBD1
J: TRBJ1-2
size: -

CDR3: CASSLGRNTEAFF
DNA: TGTGCCAGCAGCTTGGGCAGGAACACTGAAGCTTTCTTT
V: TRBV5-6
D: -
J: TRBJ1-1
size: -

CDR3: CASSQVMGGYGYTF
DNA: TGTGCCAGCAGCCAAGTTATGGGGGGCTATGGCTACACCTTC
V: TRBV3-1/TRBV3-2
D: -
J: TRBJ1-2
size: -

CDR3: CASSIGQSSYNSPLHF
DNA: TGTGCCAGCAGCATTGGACAGAGCTCCTATAATTCACCCCTCCACTTT
V: TRBV9
D: -
J: TRBJ1-6
size: -

CDR3: CASSLRGTHYEQYF
DNA: TGTGCCAGCAGCCTCCGTGGGACTCATTACGAGCAGTACTTC
V: TRBV6-5
D: -
J: TRBJ2-7
size: -

CDR3: CASSLLSEQYF
DNA: TGTGCCAGCAGTTTGTTAAGCGAGCAGTACTTC
V: TRBV28
D: -
J: TRBJ2-7
size: -

CDR3: CASSWGTGSSYEQYF
DNA: TGTGCCAGCAGTTGGGGGACAGGGAGCTCCTACGAGCAGTACTTC
V: TRBV27
D: TRBD1
J: TRBJ2-7
size: -

CDR3: CASSQVGSDGYTF
DNA: TGCGCCAGCAGCCAAGTGGGTTCGGATGGCTACACCTTC
V: TRBV4-3
D: -
J: TRBJ1-2
size: -

CDR3: CASTSAFGTGEGYTF
DNA: TGTGCCAGCACCTCGGCCTTCGGGACAGGAGAGGGCTACACCTTC
V: TRBV13
D: TRBD1
J: TRBJ1-2
size: many

CDR3: CASSLGRNYGYTF
DNA: TGTGCCAGCAGTTTGGGCCGGAACTATGGCTACACCTTC
V: TRBV28
D: -
J: TRBJ1-2
size: few

CDR3: CASSPTSGGLYF
DNA: TGTGCCAGCAGTCCCACTAGCGGGGGCCTTTACTTC
V: TRBV2
D: TRBD2
J: TRBJ2-5
size: -

CDR3: CASSPTRTNEKLFF
DNA: TGCGCCAGCAGTCCCACACGGACTAATGAAAAACTGTTTTTT
V: TRBV4-1
D: -
J: TRBJ1-4
size: -

CDR3: CASRRGQGGIGYTF
DNA: TGTGCCAGCAGGAGGGGACAGGGCGGGATTGGCTACACCTTC
V: TRBV6-5
D: TRBD1
J: TRBJ1-2
size: -

CDR3: CASSPNIDYKLFF
DNA: TGCGCCAGCAGCCCCAATATCGACTACAAACTGTTTTTT
V: TRBV4-3
D: -
J: TRBJ1-4
size: -

CDR3: CASSLSGLNTEAFF
DNA: TGTGCCAGCAGCTTAAGTGGGCTGAACACTGAAGCTTTCTTT
V: TRBV7-3
D: -
J: TRBJ1-1
size: -

CDR3: CASSFRGTGELFF
DNA: TGTGCCAGCAGTTTTCGTGGCACCGGGGAGCTGTTTTTT
V: TRBV27
D: -
J: TRBJ2-2
size: -

CDR3: CASSRTPNTEAFF
DNA: TGTGCCAGCAGCCGTACACCGAACACTGAAGCTTTCTTT
V: TRBV3-1/TRBV3-2
D: -
J: TRBJ1-1
size: -

CDR3: CASSESPGLGAFF
DNA: TGCGCCAGCAGCGAATCCCCCGGCCTTGGGGCTTTCTTT
V: TRBV10-1
D: -
J: TRBJ1-1
size: -

CDR3: CATRLGNYSNQPQHF
DNA: TGTGCCACCCGCTTGGGAAATTATAGCAATCAGCCCCAGCATTTT
V: TRBV27
D: -
J: TRBJ1-5
size: -

CDR3: CASSYGQGATF
DNA: TGTGCCAGCAGTTACGGACAGGGAGCCACCTTC
V: TRBV6-2/TRBV6-3
D: TRBD1
J: TRBJ1-2
size: -

CDR3: CASRGQGPGPQHF
DNA: TGTGCCAGCAGGGGACAGGGCCCAGGGCCCCAGCATTTT
V: TRBV27
D: TRBD1
J: TRBJ1-5
size: -

CDR3: CSAFDRVGYEQYF
DNA: TGCAGCGCCTTCGACAGGGTCGGCTACGAGCAGTACTTC
V: TRBV29-1
D: TRBD1
J: TRBJ2-7
size: -

CDR3: CASVYRIAGNTEAFF
DNA: TGTGCCAGTGTTTATAGGATCGCGGGGAACACTGAAGCTTTCTTT
V: TRBV19
D: -
J: TRBJ1-1
size: -

CDR3: CASIASLVRGYNEQFF
DNA: TGTGCCAGCATCGCTTCCCTGGTCAGGGGGTACAATGAGCAGTTCTTC
V: TRBV27
D: TRBD1
J: TRBJ2-1
size: -

CDR3: CASSIGGDYTEAFF
DNA: TGTGCCAGTAGTATAGGGGGTGATTACACTGAAGCTTTCTTT
V: TRBV19
D: -
J: TRBJ1-1
size: -

CDR3: CATTQDSGGTQYF
DNA: TGTGCCACCACCCAGGACTCCGGGGGGACCCAGTACTTC
V: TRBV18
D: -
J: TRBJ2-5
size: -

CDR3: CATSRGYTEAFF
DNA: TGTGCCACTTCCAGGGGGTACACTGAAGCTTTCTTT
V: TRBV19
D: TRBD1
J: TRBJ1-1
size: -

CDR3: CASSSRGNTIYF
DNA: TGTGCCAGCAGTTCCCGGGGAAACACCATATATTTT
V: TRBV28
D: -
J: TRBJ1-3
size: -

CDR3: CASSAPEGPGGFYNSPLHF
DNA: TGTGCCAGCAGCGCTCCGGAGGGGCCGGGCGGGTTCTATAATTCACCCCTCCACTTT
V: TRBV7-9
D: -
J: TRBJ1-6
size: -

CDR3: CASSLRVELAGVSYEQYF
DNA: TGTGCCAGCAGTCTGAGGGTAGAACTAGCGGGAGTTTCCTACGAGCAGTACTTC
V: TRBV27
D: TRBD2
J: TRBJ2-7
size: -

CDR3: CASSLGHRANYGYTF
DNA: TGTGCCAGCAGCTTGGGACACAGGGCTAACTATGGCTACACCTTC
V: TRBV5-6
D: -
J: TRBJ1-2
size: -